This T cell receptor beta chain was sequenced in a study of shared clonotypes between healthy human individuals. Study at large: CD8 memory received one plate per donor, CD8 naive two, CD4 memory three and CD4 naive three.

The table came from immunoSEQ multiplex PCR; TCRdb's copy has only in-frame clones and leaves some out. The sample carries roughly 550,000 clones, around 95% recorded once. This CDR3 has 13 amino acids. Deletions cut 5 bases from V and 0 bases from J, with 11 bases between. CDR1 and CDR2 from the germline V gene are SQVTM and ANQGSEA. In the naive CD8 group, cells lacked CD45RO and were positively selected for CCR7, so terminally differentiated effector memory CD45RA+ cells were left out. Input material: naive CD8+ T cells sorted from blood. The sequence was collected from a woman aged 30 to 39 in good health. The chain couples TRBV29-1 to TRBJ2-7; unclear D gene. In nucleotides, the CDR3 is TGCAGCGTTCTTACAGAGAGCTCCTACGAGCAGTACTTC. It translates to CSVLTESSYEQYF.